The T cell receptor (beta chain) described here comes from a study of Graves' ophthalmopathy and Graves' hyperthyroidism. Overall study: Peripheral blood sampling occurred at initial diagnosis, before any treatment.

Amplification of the TCR beta CDR3 regions used RNA transcripts (as template). First-round RT-PCR relied on HTBI primers, and a second-round multiplex PCR came next. Using its own MiXCR run on the multiplex PCR reads, TCRdb lists one record per CDR3 protein. The sample shows under 400,000 distinct CDR3 sequences, about a sixth of them seen only once. In this sample, this clonotype turned up many times. Its antigen is as yet unknown. Study outcomes and limitations: Classification of ophthalmopathy versus stable hyperthyroidism by a 13-signature model yielded about 88% sensitivity and about 81% specificity. Forecasting of ophthalmopathy progression by the model achieved around 68% sensitivity and more than 72% specificity.

CDR3 length equals 15 residues. The junction had 12 bases not matched to a gene; V was cut back by 4 bases and J by 5 bases. CDR1 is SGHRS, CDR2 YFSETQ, per germline. The receptor was derived from an adult man with Graves' ophthalmopathy. This chain joins TRBV5-1 and TRBJ2-7; TRBD2 aligns across 7 bases. The sequencing sample was made of peripheral blood. CDR3 amino acids: CASSPGRTGTNEQYF. The CDR3 DNA reads TGCGCCAGCAGCCCGGGACGAACCGGGACTAACGAGCAGTACTTC.